The rows below give T cell receptor beta chains drawn from one sample of a study of shared clonotypes between healthy human individuals. TCRdb's table, derived via immunoSEQ multiplex PCR, lists solely in-frame clones and lacks some. The repertoire holds roughly 2.5 million clones, with about 92% as singletons. Sample: naive CD4+ T cells sorted from blood. The receptors were gathered from a young man in good health. Each CDR3 is given with its conserved first and last residue. Fields, in order: clone size, V gene, D gene, J gene, CDR3 DNA, CDR3 protein. A D gene is named only where the DNA matches it firmly. Clone size appears in some rows only: once, few, many, or a class for an expanded clone.

abundance: NA
v_gene: TRBV30
d_gene: TRBD1
j_gene: TRBJ2-2
CDR3nt: TGTGCCTGGAGTGAAACTCAGGGGGCCGGGGAGCTGTTTTTT
CDR3aa: CAWSETQGAGELFF

abundance: NA
v_gene: TRBV11-2
d_gene: NA
j_gene: TRBJ1-1
CDR3nt: TGTGCCAGCAGCTTCGGGGTCGGGGAAGCTTTCTTT
CDR3aa: CASSFGVGEAFF

abundance: NA
v_gene: TRBV28
d_gene: TRBD1
j_gene: TRBJ2-2
CDR3nt: TGTGCCAGCAGCCCTGGACAGGGGAACACCGGGGAGCTGTTTTTT
CDR3aa: CASSPGQGNTGELFF

abundance: once
v_gene: TRBV5-1
d_gene: TRBD2
j_gene: TRBJ2-1
CDR3nt: TGCGCCAGCAGCGCCATATTGGACGGGACTAGCGGTTACAATGAGCAGTTCTTC
CDR3aa: CASSAILDGTSGYNEQFF

abundance: NA
v_gene: TRBV5-6
d_gene: TRBD1
j_gene: TRBJ2-7
CDR3nt: TGTGCCAGCAGCTTGGTAGGGGGCGGCTACGAGCAGTACTTC
CDR3aa: CASSLVGGGYEQYF

abundance: NA
v_gene: TRBV9
d_gene: TRBD2
j_gene: TRBJ2-5
CDR3nt: TGTGCCAGCAGCGTAGGGCTAGCGGAGATCCAAGAGACCCAGTACTTC
CDR3aa: CASSVGLAEIQETQYF

abundance: NA
v_gene: TRBV6-5
d_gene: NA
j_gene: TRBJ2-3
CDR3nt: NA
CDR3aa: CASSWGGGAYF

abundance: NA
v_gene: TRBV7-9
d_gene: NA
j_gene: TRBJ2-2
CDR3nt: TGTGCCAGCAGCTTAACAGGGAAAGCCTACACCGGGGAGCTGTTTTTT
CDR3aa: CASSLTGKAYTGELFF

abundance: NA
v_gene: TRBV4-3
d_gene: TRBD1
j_gene: TRBJ1-6
CDR3nt: TGCGCCAGCAGCCAAGCGACAGGGAATTCACCCCTCCACTTT
CDR3aa: CASSQATGNSPLHF

abundance: NA
v_gene: TRBV6-5
d_gene: NA
j_gene: TRBJ1-6
CDR3nt: TGTGCCGTAAAGGGACGTAGTAATTCACCCCTCCACTTT
CDR3aa: CAVKGRSNSPLHF

abundance: NA
v_gene: TRBV29-1
d_gene: TRBD1
j_gene: TRBJ1-2
CDR3nt: TGCAGCGTGATCGGGGGGGGACAGAGCTATGGCTACACCTTC
CDR3aa: CSVIGGGQSYGYTF

abundance: NA
v_gene: TRBV19
d_gene: TRBD1
j_gene: TRBJ1-1
CDR3nt: TGTGCCAGTAGAACCGGGACAGGTCCGAACTTGGGAATGAACACTGAAGCTTTCTTT
CDR3aa: CASRTGTGPNLGMNTEAFF

abundance: NA
v_gene: TRBV2
d_gene: NA
j_gene: TRBJ2-1
CDR3nt: TGTGCCAGCAACGGTAGGGGGAGTAAGGATGAGCAGTTCTTC
CDR3aa: CASNGRGSKDEQFF

abundance: once
v_gene: TRBV27
d_gene: TRBD2
j_gene: TRBJ2-7
CDR3nt: TGTGCCAGCAGTCAACTAGCGTCTAGCTCCTACGAGCAGTACTTC
CDR3aa: CASSQLASSSYEQYF

abundance: NA
v_gene: TRBV28
d_gene: NA
j_gene: TRBJ1-2
CDR3nt: TGTGCCAGCAGTGGGGCCAAGCGGGGTAACTATGGCTACACCTTC
CDR3aa: CASSGAKRGNYGYTF

abundance: NA
v_gene: TRBV10-3
d_gene: TRBD2
j_gene: TRBJ2-7
CDR3nt: TGTGCCATCAGTACCGGGACTAGCGGACCTAACGAGCAGTACTTC
CDR3aa: CAISTGTSGPNEQYF

abundance: once
v_gene: TRBV19
d_gene: TRBD1
j_gene: TRBJ2-1
CDR3nt: TGTGCCAGTAGTATTGGGGACAGGGATTACTACAATGAGCAGTTCTTC
CDR3aa: CASSIGDRDYYNEQFF

abundance: once
v_gene: TRBV6-1
d_gene: TRBD2
j_gene: TRBJ2-3
CDR3nt: TGTGCCGTAGGGGGACTAGCGGGGGATACGCAGTATTTT
CDR3aa: CAVGGLAGDTQYF

abundance: NA
v_gene: TRBV7-8
d_gene: NA
j_gene: TRBJ2-3
CDR3nt: TGTGCCAGCAGCGTAGACCGTAGGGGCGAAGATACGCAGTATTTT
CDR3aa: CASSVDRRGEDTQYF

abundance: NA
v_gene: TRBV4-1
d_gene: NA
j_gene: TRBJ1-2
CDR3nt: TGCGCCAGCAGCCAAGGCCCCCTGGACTATGGCTACACCTTC
CDR3aa: CASSQGPLDYGYTF

abundance: NA
v_gene: TRBV5-6
d_gene: NA
j_gene: TRBJ1-5
CDR3nt: TGTGCCAGCAGCTTGGCGCAGGGGTCTTATGGCAATCAGCCCCAGCATTTT
CDR3aa: CASSLAQGSYGNQPQHF

abundance: few
v_gene: TRBV6-6
d_gene: TRBD1
j_gene: TRBJ2-7
CDR3nt: TGTGCCAGCAGACAGGGGGCAACCTACGAGCAGTACTTC
CDR3aa: CASRQGATYEQYF

abundance: NA
v_gene: TRBV5-4
d_gene: NA
j_gene: TRBJ1-1
CDR3nt: TGTGCCAGCAGCTTCCTAAACACTGAAGCTTTCTTT
CDR3aa: CASSFLNTEAFF

abundance: once
v_gene: TRBV19
d_gene: NA
j_gene: TRBJ1-5
CDR3nt: TGTGCCAGTAGAGGGGGTTTGGGGTACGGCAATCAGCCCCAGCATTTT
CDR3aa: CASRGGLGYGNQPQHF

abundance: NA
v_gene: TRBV11-2
d_gene: NA
j_gene: TRBJ2-5
CDR3nt: TGTGCCAGCAGCCTGCTCCTCCAAGAGACCCAGTACTTC
CDR3aa: CASSLLLQETQYF

abundance: NA
v_gene: TRBV5-1
d_gene: TRBD2
j_gene: TRBJ2-1
CDR3nt: TGCGCCAGCAGCTTGGGCACTAGCGGGGGGAGTCAGTTCTTC
CDR3aa: CASSLGTSGGSQFF

abundance: once
v_gene: TRBV28
d_gene: TRBD2
j_gene: TRBJ2-1
CDR3nt: TGTGCCAGCAGTTTATTTCGATCACTAGCGGGGACGGTTACGGATGAGCAGTTCTTC
CDR3aa: CASSLFRSLAGTVTDEQFF

abundance: once
v_gene: TRBV5-1
d_gene: NA
j_gene: TRBJ2-7
CDR3nt: TGCGCCAGCAGCTTGGCATCCGGGGGAGGATACGAGCAGTACTTC
CDR3aa: CASSLASGGGYEQYF

abundance: NA
v_gene: TRBV5-1
d_gene: NA
j_gene: TRBJ1-2
CDR3nt: TGCGCCAGCAGCGCCCCGGCGGGGGAGGGCTACACCTTC
CDR3aa: CASSAPAGEGYTF

abundance: NA
v_gene: TRBV2
d_gene: NA
j_gene: TRBJ2-7
CDR3nt: TGTGCCAGCAGTGTGGACCGTCTCAGCTCCTACGAGCAGTACTTC
CDR3aa: CASSVDRLSSYEQYF

abundance: few
v_gene: TRBV7-2
d_gene: TRBD1
j_gene: TRBJ1-5
CDR3nt: TGTGCCAGCAGTGGGACAGTGTCCTTCCTTAGCAATCAGCCCCAGCATTTT
CDR3aa: CASSGTVSFLSNQPQHF

abundance: NA
v_gene: TRBV10-2
d_gene: NA
j_gene: TRBJ2-5
CDR3nt: TGCGCCAGCAGTGACGGTCTCAAAGGGGAGACCCAGTACTTC
CDR3aa: CASSDGLKGETQYF

abundance: NA
v_gene: TRBV5-5
d_gene: NA
j_gene: TRBJ2-5
CDR3nt: TGTGCCAGCAGCGGATACGGGACCAGGGAGACCCAGTACTTC
CDR3aa: CASSGYGTRETQYF

abundance: NA
v_gene: TRBV27
d_gene: NA
j_gene: TRBJ2-1
CDR3nt: TGTGCCAGCAGCCTAAGACAACTCGATGAGCAGTTCTTC
CDR3aa: CASSLRQLDEQFF

abundance: NA
v_gene: TRBV7-2
d_gene: NA
j_gene: TRBJ2-7
CDR3nt: TGTGCCAGCAGCTACCTCCGGGCCTCCTACGAGCAGTACTTC
CDR3aa: CASSYLRASYEQYF

abundance: NA
v_gene: TRBV7-9
d_gene: NA
j_gene: TRBJ1-1
CDR3nt: TGTGCCAGCACCAGGGGTTTGAACACTGAAGCTTTCTTT
CDR3aa: CASTRGLNTEAFF

abundance: NA
v_gene: TRBV9
d_gene: TRBD1
j_gene: TRBJ1-2
CDR3nt: TGTGCCAGCAGCTTCGGACAGGGGCCTCTTCCGGTTGGCTACACCTTC
CDR3aa: CASSFGQGPLPVGYTF

abundance: few
v_gene: TRBV6-6
d_gene: NA
j_gene: TRBJ1-1
CDR3nt: TGTGCCAGCAGTACGCCTCAGGGATTGAACACTGAAGCTTTCTTT
CDR3aa: CASSTPQGLNTEAFF

abundance: NA
v_gene: TRBV5-4
d_gene: NA
j_gene: TRBJ1-2
CDR3nt: TGTGCCAGCAGCCTAGGGGTTAGCTATGGCTACACCTTC
CDR3aa: CASSLGVSYGYTF

abundance: NA
v_gene: TRBV7-2
d_gene: NA
j_gene: TRBJ1-6
CDR3nt: TGTGCCAGCAGCTTATCAGGGGCCCAAGCCAGTTCACCCCTCCACTTT
CDR3aa: CASSLSGAQASSPLHF

abundance: once
v_gene: TRBV9
d_gene: TRBD2
j_gene: TRBJ2-3
CDR3nt: TGTGCCAGCAGCCCGGGACTAGCGGGGGCGAGCACAGATACGCAGTATTTT
CDR3aa: CASSPGLAGASTDTQYF

abundance: NA
v_gene: TRBV5-4
d_gene: NA
j_gene: TRBJ1-2
CDR3nt: TGTGCCAGCAGCCCGGACGGGAACTATGGCTACACCTTC
CDR3aa: CASSPDGNYGYTF

abundance: NA
v_gene: TRBV18
d_gene: NA
j_gene: TRBJ1-4
CDR3nt: TGTGCCAGCTCACCGAGGGGGAGCTGGTCTAATGAAAAACTGTTTTTT
CDR3aa: CASSPRGSWSNEKLFF

abundance: NA
v_gene: TRBV19
d_gene: TRBD1
j_gene: TRBJ1-4
CDR3nt: TGTGCCAGTAGCTCCTTAGGGACAGGGACTGATGAAAAACTGTTTTTT
CDR3aa: CASSSLGTGTDEKLFF

abundance: once
v_gene: TRBV9
d_gene: NA
j_gene: TRBJ1-4
CDR3nt: TGTGCCAGCAGCGCCCCCCCTGGGGGGGTGAATGAAAAACTGTTTTTT
CDR3aa: CASSAPPGGVNEKLFF

abundance: NA
v_gene: TRBV18
d_gene: TRBD1
j_gene: TRBJ1-1
CDR3nt: TGTGCCAGCTCACCCGGACAGGTCCCTGAAGCTTTCTTT
CDR3aa: CASSPGQVPEAFF

abundance: NA
v_gene: TRBV7-2
d_gene: NA
j_gene: TRBJ2-4
CDR3nt: TGTGCCAGCAGCCCCAATGAACTAGCCAAAAACATTCAGTACTTC
CDR3aa: CASSPNELAKNIQYF

abundance: NA
v_gene: TRBV7-2
d_gene: TRBD1
j_gene: TRBJ2-3
CDR3nt: TGTGCCAGCAGCTTGAGGGGGCTAGTTCGCGATACGCAGTATTTT
CDR3aa: CASSLRGLVRDTQYF